A few counts support the clone carrying this T cell receptor (beta chain). Its antigen is currently unknown. This record comes from a study of T cell responses to AZD1222 COVID-19 vaccine. Study results and limitations: Clonal diversity was possibly underestimated; the donors were predominantly white British and more often female. Seropositivity was recorded at baseline in only a handful of AZD1222 recipients.

Per the germline V gene, CDR1 is LGHNA and CDR2 is YSLEER. This CDR3 region has 16 residues. The ends were cut back, 0 bases at V and 3 bases at J, with 11 bases in the middle. Assay: immunoSEQ multiplex PCR; the TCRdb copy retains only in-frame clones and omits some. The table shows more than 85,000 clones, with around nine tenths occurring only once. J is TRBJ2-2 and V is TRBV4-3, with D possibly matching TRBD2 (6 bases). Source: peripheral blood, taken on day 0 of AZD1222 vaccination. The receptor was isolated from an adult in good health. The CDR3 DNA follows: TGCGCCAGCAGCCAAGAAAGCGGGTCCTACACCGGGGAGCTGTTTTTT. Its translation is CASSQESGSYTGELFF.